This T cell receptor beta chain was sequenced for a study of cytomegalovirus exposure and HLA in healthy donors. Findings and caveats of the study: Exclusion as indistinguishable affected some V segments, including TRBV6-2 and TRBV6-3.

Comments on this clone: Antigen specificity is unknown.

With 3 bases removed from V and 4 bases from J, the gap between germline ends came to 11 bases. The germline V gene has CDR1 MGHRA and CDR2 YSYEKL. CDR3 length equals 14 residues. The PCR ran on 60 Vbeta and 13 Jbeta primers. TCRdb keeps only in-frame clones here, not all; method: immunoSEQ multiplex PCR. The sample has fewer than 200,000 clones; 65% to 85% are singletons. The V and J genes are TRBV4-1 and TRBJ2-3; the D is unclear. This clonotype was sampled from a woman under 30 in good health and CMV-seronegative. The specimen sequenced was PBMCs. Here the CDR3 DNA reads TGCGCCAGCAGCCACGGAGCGAGCGCAGATACGCAGTATTTT. It is translated as CASSHGASADTQYF.